These T cell receptor beta chains were read from a single sample in a study of naive CD8 T cells in extremely preterm neonates. Using immunoSEQ multiplex PCR, the repertoire was profiled, and TCRdb retains in-frame clones only, with some absent. The sample consists of 5,000 to 6,500 clones, nearly 98% of them appearing once. Material: naive CD8+ T cells from blood. The receptors originated from a human donor in good health. Both conserved end residues are part of each CDR3. The D gene is left open where the match is weak. Only part of the rows carry a size: once, few, many, or a class if the clone is expanded.

V gene	D gene	clone size	J gene	CDR3 DNA	CDR3 protein
TRBV21-1	NA	NA	TRBJ1-4	TGTGCCAGCAGCAAAGGGTCGCAGGATAGGGAGGAAAAACTGTTTTTT	CASSKGSQDREEKLFF
TRBV27	TRBD2	NA	TRBJ2-5	TGTGCCAGCAGTTTAGTAGCGGGGGAAGAGACCCAGTACTTC	CASSLVAGEETQYF
TRBV2	NA	few	TRBJ2-3	TGTGCCAGCAGTGATTTACCAGGATCCGCCACAGATACGCAGTATTTT	CASSDLPGSATDTQYF
TRBV29-1	NA	NA	TRBJ1-3	TGCAGCGTTGAAGCTGCCCAGGGAAACACCATATATTTT	CSVEAAQGNTIYF
TRBV13	NA	once	TRBJ1-2	TGTGCCAGCAGCATTTACCGACAGAGAGTTTTGGATGGCTACACCTTC	CASSIYRQRVLDGYTF
TRBV12-5	TRBD1	NA	TRBJ2-1	TGTGCTAGTGGGTCTGACAGGGTTCACTACAATGAGCAGTTCTTC	CASGSDRVHYNEQFF
TRBV9	NA	NA	TRBJ1-2	TGTGCCAGCAGCGTAGGGGCAGGAAACTATGGCTACACCTTC	CASSVGAGNYGYTF
TRBV4-1	TRBD2	NA	TRBJ2-1	TGCGCCAGCAGCCAAGTCCTAGCGGGGGGCTACAATGAGCAGTTCTTC	CASSQVLAGGYNEQFF
TRBV10-2	NA	NA	TRBJ2-3	TGCGCCAGCACTTGGGCCGTCACAGATACGCAGTATTTT	CASTWAVTDTQYF
TRBV27	TRBD2	NA	TRBJ2-3	TGTGCCAGCAGATTACTAGCGGCTTCCACAGATACGCAGTATTTT	CASRLLAASTDTQYF
TRBV19	NA	NA	TRBJ1-1	TGTGCCAGTAGTATGAAGGGGGTGAACACTGAAGCTTTCTTT	CASSMKGVNTEAFF
TRBV5-6	TRBD2	once	TRBJ2-1	TGTGCCAGCAAACGGGGGGGCCGCAATGAGCAGTTCTTC	CASKRGGRNEQFF
TRBV19	TRBD2	NA	TRBJ2-2	TGTGCCAGTAGAATAGCGGGGGAAATGTTTCGCAACGGGGAGCTGTTTTTT	CASRIAGEMFRNGELFF
TRBV6-5	NA	once	TRBJ2-1	TGTGCCAGCAGTTACGGCAGGACCTACAATGAGCAGTTCTTC	CASSYGRTYNEQFF
TRBV7-3	TRBD1	NA	TRBJ2-6	TGTGCCAGCAGCCTTGGGACAGGGACCTTCTCTGGGGCCAACGTCCTGACTTTC	CASSLGTGTFSGANVLTF
TRBV27	NA	NA	TRBJ1-5	TGTGCCAGCAGGGGTACAGGGCACAATCAGCCCCAGCATTTT	CASRGTGHNQPQHF
TRBV4-2	NA	NA	TRBJ2-5	TGTGCCAGCAGCCAAGATCCGACGGGACAAGAGACCCAGTACTTC	CASSQDPTGQETQYF
TRBV7-9	TRBD1	NA	TRBJ1-2	TGTGCCAGCAGCTTCTACCCAAGACCTACAGGGGGCGTACTCTCTGGCTACACCTTC	CASSFYPRPTGGVLSGYTF
TRBV13	NA	NA	TRBJ1-5	TGTGCCAGCAGCGAGGGATCATGGAACGTACCCCAGCATTTT	CASSEGSWNVPQHF
TRBV6-6	NA	NA	TRBJ2-7	TGTGCCAGCAGCCCTTCCGTGGGGGCCTACGAGCAGCACTTC	CASSPSVGAYEQHF
TRBV5-1	TRBD1	NA	TRBJ1-1	TGCGCCAGCAGCTTGCAGGGACAGGGGGCGATCGGCACTGAAGCTTTCTTT	CASSLQGQGAIGTEAFF
TRBV6-5	NA	NA	TRBJ1-2	TGTGCCAGCAGTTACTCCCCCCCTCTCAGTGATGGCTACACCTTC	CASSYSPPLSDGYTF
TRBV27	TRBD1	NA	TRBJ1-1	TGTGCCAGCAGCCGACAGGGGGGGAACACTGAAGCTTTCTTT	CASSRQGGNTEAFF
TRBV14	NA	NA	TRBJ1-2	TGTGCCAGCAGCCCTCACCTGACAGGCCTCTATGGCTACACCTTC	CASSPHLTGLYGYTF
TRBV28	NA	NA	TRBJ1-3	TGTGCCAGCAGTTTAGGGGACCGGGACAATCTGACCCCTTACACTGGAAACACCATATATTTT	CASSLGDRDNLTPYTGNTIYF
TRBV28	NA	once	TRBJ1-2	TGTGCCAGCAGTTCCGCAGGGTACGCTAACTATGGCTACACCTTC	CASSSAGYANYGYTF
TRBV4-3	TRBD2	NA	TRBJ2-1	TGCGCCAGCAGCCAAGGACTAGCGATCTCCTACAATGAGCAGTTCTTC	CASSQGLAISYNEQFF
TRBV19	TRBD1	NA	TRBJ1-6	TGTGCCAGTAGTAGGTCCGGACAGGGGGGATCACCCCTCCACTTT	CASSRSGQGGSPLHF
TRBV10-3	NA	NA	TRBJ2-1	TGTGCCATCAGTGAGTCTTCTAATTATGAGCAGTTCTTC	CAISESSNYEQFF
TRBV5-1	NA	NA	TRBJ2-2	TGCGCCAGCAGCCTCGCTAAGAACACCGGGGAGCTGTTTTTT	CASSLAKNTGELFF
TRBV19	NA	NA	TRBJ2-7	TGTGCCAGTAGTATAGATCTTCGGGTTTTCAACGAGCAGTACTTC	CASSIDLRVFNEQYF
TRBV6-5	NA	NA	TRBJ1-4	TGTGCCAGCAGTTACTCATCGGAGGGGACTAATGAAAAACTGTTTTTT	CASSYSSEGTNEKLFF
TRBV7-9	NA	NA	TRBJ2-3	TGTGCCAGCAGCTTAGGGGAGACCCGCACAGATACGCAGTATTTT	CASSLGETRTDTQYF
TRBV21-1	NA	NA	TRBJ1-4	TGTGCCACTAGAAGGAGTATTGGAACTAATGAAAAACTGTTTTTT	CATRRSIGTNEKLFF
TRBV7-9	TRBD1	NA	TRBJ1-6	TGTGCCAGCAGCTCCCTGAGGACAGGGGGCAACGGTAATTCACCCCTCCACTTT	CASSSLRTGGNGNSPLHF
TRBV5-8	NA	NA	TRBJ2-4	TGTGCCAGCAGCTTCCGACAGCCGGTAGCCAAAAACATTCAGTACTTC	CASSFRQPVAKNIQYF
TRBV7-9	NA	NA	TRBJ1-1	TGTGCCAGCAGCTTTGAGGTGGCAGGGGTCACTGAAGCTTTCTTT	CASSFEVAGVTEAFF
TRBV9	TRBD2	NA	TRBJ2-7	TGTGCCAGCAGCGTGGGTGCGGGGGGCACCTACGAGCAGTACTTC	CASSVGAGGTYEQYF
TRBV5-4	NA	NA	TRBJ2-1	TGTGCCAGCAGCTTGCACGAACGGGGGGCTTACAATGAGCAGTTCTTC	CASSLHERGAYNEQFF
TRBV7-8	NA	NA	TRBJ1-1	TGTGCCAGCAGCTTAGAGGTGTCAGGGCATCCGGACACTGAAGCTTTCTTT	CASSLEVSGHPDTEAFF
TRBV27	TRBD1	NA	TRBJ1-5	TGTGCCAGCCAGCACAGGGGCCCTAGCAATCAGCCCCAGCATTTT	CASQHRGPSNQPQHF
TRBV27	NA	NA	TRBJ2-1	TGTGCCAGCAGTCCCCGCGGTCCAAACAATGAGCAGTTCTTC	CASSPRGPNNEQFF
TRBV7-9	NA	NA	TRBJ1-1	TGTGCCAGCAGCTTAGTTGCGGCACCCGAAGCTTTCTTT	CASSLVAAPEAFF
TRBV11-2	TRBD1	NA	TRBJ1-2	TGTGCCAGCAGCTTAGGCCCTGGACAGGGGATTAACTATGGCTACACCTTC	CASSLGPGQGINYGYTF
TRBV4-1	TRBD1	NA	TRBJ2-5	TGCGCCAGCAGCCGAACAGGGGCGACCATTCAAGAGACCCAGTACTTC	CASSRTGATIQETQYF
TRBV2	TRBD1	NA	TRBJ2-2	TGTGCCAGCAGTGTTGAAAGGACAGGGGGGTTCACCGGGGAGCTGTTTTTT	CASSVERTGGFTGELFF
TRBV2	TRBD1	NA	TRBJ1-2	TGTGCCAACTATCGACAGGGAGAACGCTATGGCTACACCTTC	CANYRQGERYGYTF
TRBV5-6	NA	NA	TRBJ2-2	TGTGCCAGCAGCTTGTTAAACACCGGGGAGCTGTTTTTT	CASSLLNTGELFF
TRBV27	NA	NA	TRBJ2-1	TGTGCCAGCAGACTCTACAATGAGCAGTTCTTC	CASRLYNEQFF
TRBV4-3	NA	NA	TRBJ1-1	TGCGCCAGCAGCCAAGATCAGGGAATGAACACTGAAGCTTTCTTT	CASSQDQGMNTEAFF
TRBV5-4	NA	NA	TRBJ1-2	TGTGCCAGCTCGCTTGGGAGGGAAAGCTATGGCTACACCTTC	CASSLGRESYGYTF
TRBV4-1	NA	NA	TRBJ2-3	TGCGCCAGCAGCCATGGACTAAACCCCAATACGCAGTATTTT	CASSHGLNPNTQYF
TRBV28	TRBD1	NA	TRBJ1-5	TGTGCCAGCAGTTCCGAGACAGGGGGAAATCAGCCCCAGCATTTT	CASSSETGGNQPQHF
TRBV19	NA	NA	TRBJ2-1	TGTGCCAATAGTATAGGGACAAGCTCCTACAATGAGCAGTTCTTC	CANSIGTSSYNEQFF
TRBV7-9	TRBD1	NA	TRBJ2-5	TGTGCCAGCAGCTTCGGCACAGGGGACCAAGAGACCCAGTACTTC	CASSFGTGDQETQYF
TRBV4-1	NA	NA	TRBJ1-2	TGCGCCAGCAGCCAAGCTGGGAGCCTCTATGGCTACACCTTC	CASSQAGSLYGYTF